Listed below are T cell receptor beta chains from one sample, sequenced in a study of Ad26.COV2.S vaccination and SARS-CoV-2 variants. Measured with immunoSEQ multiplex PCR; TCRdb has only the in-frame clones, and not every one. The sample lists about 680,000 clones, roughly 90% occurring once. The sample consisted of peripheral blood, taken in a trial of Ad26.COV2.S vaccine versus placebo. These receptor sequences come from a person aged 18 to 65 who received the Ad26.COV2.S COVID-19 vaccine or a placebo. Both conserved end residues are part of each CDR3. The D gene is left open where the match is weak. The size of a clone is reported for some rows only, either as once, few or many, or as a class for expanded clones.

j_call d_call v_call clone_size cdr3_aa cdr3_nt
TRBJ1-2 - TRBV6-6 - CASTHDSRRSYGYTF TGTGCCAGCACTCACGACAGCCGGAGGAGCTATGGCTACACCTTC
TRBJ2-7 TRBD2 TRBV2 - CASRQSIAGGGTYEQYF TGTGCCAGCAGGCAGTCTATAGCGGGAGGGGGGACCTACGAGCAGTACTTC
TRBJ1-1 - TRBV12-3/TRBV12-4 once CASSEGGTEAFF TGTGCCAGCAGTGAGGGGGGTACTGAAGCTTTCTTT
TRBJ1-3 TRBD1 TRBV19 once CASMEGAHGNTIYF TGTGCCAGTATGGAGGGGGCTCATGGAAACACCATATATTTT
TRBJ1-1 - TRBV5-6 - CASSLQGISMGTEAFF TGTGCCAGCAGCTTGCAGGGTATCAGTATGGGTACTGAAGCTTTCTTT
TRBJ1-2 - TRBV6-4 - CASSIRQPALFSYGYTF TGTGCCAGCAGTATCAGACAGCCAGCCCTATTTAGCTATGGCTACACCTTC
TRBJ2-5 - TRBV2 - CASSEALQYF TGTGCCAGCAGTGAAGCGCTTCAGTACTTC
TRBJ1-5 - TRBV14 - CASSQGALVDQPQHF TGTGCCAGCAGCCAGGGGGCGCTTGTGGATCAGCCCCAGCATTTT
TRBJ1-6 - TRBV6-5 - CASSYQREQSPLHF TGTGCCAGCAGTTACCAAAGGGAGCAATCACCCCTCCACTTT
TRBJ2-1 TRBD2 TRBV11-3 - CASSLPRTSGGLYNEQFF TGTGCCAGCAGCTTACCCCGGACTAGCGGGGGACTTTACAATGAGCAGTTCTTC
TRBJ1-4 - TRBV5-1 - CASSVGSEKLFF TGCGCCAGCAGCGTAGGGAGTGAAAAACTGTTTTTT
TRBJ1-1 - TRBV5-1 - CASSLGVRNTEAFF TGCGCCAGCAGCTTGGGGGTAAGGAACACTGAAGCTTTCTTT
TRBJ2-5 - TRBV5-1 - CASSLGGASQETQYF TGCGCCAGCAGCTTGGGCGGGGCGTCCCAAGAGACCCAGTACTTC
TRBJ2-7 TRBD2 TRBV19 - CASSLHHSRTSGTYEQYF TGTGCCAGTAGTCTTCACCACTCCCGGACTAGCGGAACCTACGAGCAGTACTTC
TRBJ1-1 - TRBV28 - CASSLAHEAFF TGTGCCAGCAGTTTGGCTCATGAAGCTTTCTTT
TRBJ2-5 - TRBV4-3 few CASSQSRQAVETQYF TGCGCCAGCAGCCAATCACGGCAAGCTGTTGAGACCCAGTACTTC
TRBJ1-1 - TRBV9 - CASSVGAGNTEAFF TGTGCCAGCAGCGTAGGGGCAGGGAACACTGAAGCTTTCTTT
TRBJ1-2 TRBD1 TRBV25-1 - CASSESGGPVHGYTF TGTGCCAGCAGTGAATCAGGGGGGCCAGTACATGGCTACACCTTC
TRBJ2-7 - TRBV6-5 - CASSLSGYYEQYF TGTGCCAGCAGCCTAAGCGGGTACTACGAGCAGTACTTC
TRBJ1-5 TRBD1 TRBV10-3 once CAISEATGVSNQPQHF TGTGCCATCAGTGAGGCGACAGGGGTTAGCAATCAGCCCCAGCATTTT
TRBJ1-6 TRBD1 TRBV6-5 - CASRDRRNSPLHF TGTGCCAGCCGGGACAGGCGGAATTCACCCCTCCACTTT
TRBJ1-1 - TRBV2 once CASSENQRGTEAFF TGTGCCAGCAGTGAAAATCAACGCGGCACTGAAGCTTTCTTT
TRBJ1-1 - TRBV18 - CASSPVRGNTEAFF TGTGCCAGCTCACCTGTGCGGGGGAACACTGAAGCTTTCTTT
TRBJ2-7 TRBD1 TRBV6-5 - CASSYVGQGSYEQYF TGTGCCAGCAGTTACGTGGGACAGGGGTCCTACGAGCAGTACTTC
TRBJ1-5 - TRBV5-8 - CASSLYISNQPQHF TGTGCCAGCAGCTTGTACATTAGCAATCAGCCCCAGCATTTT
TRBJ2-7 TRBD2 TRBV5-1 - CASSLASGAVYEQYF TGCGCCAGCAGCTTGGCTAGCGGGGCGGTCTACGAGCAGTACTTC
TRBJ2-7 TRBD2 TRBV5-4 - CASSPRGGRDSIYEQYF TGTGCCAGCAGTCCGAGGGGCGGGAGGGATTCAATTTACGAGCAGTACTTC
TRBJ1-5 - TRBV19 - CASSPWGPSNQPQHF TGTGCCAGTAGCCCTTGGGGACCGTCCAATCAGCCCCAGCATTTT
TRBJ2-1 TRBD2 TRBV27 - CASSPSGRVYNEQFF TGTGCCAGCAGTCCGAGCGGGAGGGTATACAATGAGCAGTTCTTC
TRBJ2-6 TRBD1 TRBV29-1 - CSVVRERDSYSGANVLTF TGCAGCGTTGTCCGGGAAAGGGACAGCTACTCTGGGGCCAACGTCCTGACTTTC
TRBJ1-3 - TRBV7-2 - CASSIPGHTIYF TGTGCCAGCAGCATACCAGGACACACCATATATTTT
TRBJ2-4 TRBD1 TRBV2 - CASRGQENIQYF TGTGCCAGCAGGGGACAGGAAAACATTCAGTACTTC
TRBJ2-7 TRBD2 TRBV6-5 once CASSDSGGRSYEQYF TGTGCCAGCAGCGACTCGGGGGGGAGGTCCTACGAGCAGTACTTC
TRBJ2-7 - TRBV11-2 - CASSLGPLIAGQYF TGTGCCAGCAGCTTAGGACCCCTCATTGCTGGGCAGTACTTC
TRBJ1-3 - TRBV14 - CASSHLQNSGNTIYF TGTGCCAGCAGCCACCTACAGAACTCTGGAAACACCATATATTTT